This TCR beta chain emerged from a study of vaccination and CD4 T cells after COVID-19. Background on the study: Fewer than ten convalescent cases were mild and one was severe, and all had been SARS-CoV-2 positive by nasal swab PCR. Convalescent persons amounted to six males plus four females, two of whom were Hispanic. The stimulus for the cells was overlapping spike peptides derived from SARS-CoV-2, HCoV-NL63, HCoV-OC43 and HCoV-229E.

The Oncomine TCR Beta short-read assay sequenced DNA from cultured CD4+ T cells. TCRdb re-called the PCR reads through MiXCR, storing one row per CDR3 protein. The sample has about 6,500 distinct CDR3 sequences; around 18% are singletons. V was pared by 2 bases and J by 2 bases, with 9 bases between. The CDR3 runs to 14 residues. Germline CDR1 and CDR2: SGHNT and YENEEA. This clonotype showed up just a few times. Its specificity is not known. Sample treatment: approximately 11-day PBMC culture with coronavirus spike peptide pools or control peptides (ViraFEST assay). ViraFEST grew antigen-specific T cells using peptide pools, then sequenced TCRs.

Sequenced input: CD4+ T cells from blood, cultured in vitro. This sequence originates from a human donor who had recovered from COVID-19. The chain carries TRBV11-3 and TRBJ1-1, with D unclear. CDR3 residues: CASSLQWPNTEAFF. CDR3 bases: TGTGCCAGCAGCTTACAGTGGCCAAACACTGAAGCTTTCTTT.